The 29 T cell receptor beta chains reported below all come from one sample, sequenced in a study of T cells in Graves' hyperthyroidism and ophthalmopathy (dated 2019 in TCRdb). Library preparation used multiplex PCR. Sequencing used an Illumina HiSeq 2000. TCR beta CDR3 regions were amplified from RNA transcripts. For the first round of RT-PCR on the TCR CDR3, the HTBI primer set was used together with the Qiagen OneStep RT-PCR kit. TCRdb reprocessing: public reads trimmed at Q25 with fastp, clones called with MiXCR, in-frame beta chains kept. Under each unique CDR3 protein, matching rows form one entry showing the most common genes and DNA. The sample has under 500,000 distinct CDR3 sequences on record, around an eighth of them singletons. The leading ten clones occupy under 30% of the sample. The sequencing sample was made of blood. These receptors originate from a man aged 45-65 years with Graves' ophthalmopathy.

This clonotype was detected many times. V usage is TRBV18 and J usage is TRBJ2-3; maybe TRBD2 (6 bases). There are 16 residues in the CDR3. Germline CDR1 reads KGHSH; CDR2 reads LQKENI. The V end was cut by 0 bases, the J end by 6 bases, with 16 bases between. CDR3 nucleotide sequence: TGTGCCAGCTCACCACCCGTTACGGGAGATTGGGATACGCAGTATTTT. Its translation is CASSPPVTGDWDTQYF.

This clonotype was seen at least ten times. J is TRBJ2-5 and V is TRBV7-8; D gene uncertain. Trimming took 7 bases from V and 2 from J, leaving 14 bases between them. This CDR3 comprises 14 residues. Germline assignment: CDR1 SGHVS and CDR2 FQNEAQ. The CDR3 protein is CASNSVGQQETQYF. The CDR3 nucleotides read TGTGCCAGCAATTCAGTCGGGCAACAAGAGACCCAGTACTTC.

This clonotype was found many times. The genes are TRBV5-8 and TRBJ2-1; D gene ambiguous. The CDR3 runs to 18 residues. V lost 0 bases and J lost 0, with 16 bases in between. CDR1 is SGHTS, CDR2 YDEGEE, per germline. The DNA for the CDR3 is TGTGCCAGCAGCTTGGGGCTTGGCCCAACCACCTCCTACAATGAGCAGTTCTTC. This codes for CASSLGLGPTTSYNEQFF.

Comment on this clonotype: A much larger clonotype is one base distant, so this may be a read error. This chain joins TRBV29-1 and TRBJ1-1, with D perhaps matching TRBD1 (5 bases). Germline CDR1 reads SQVTM; CDR2 reads ANQGSEA. The CDR3 covers 13 residues. As DNA, the CDR3 is TGCAGCGTTCATCTCGGGGGGAACACTGGAGCTTTCTTT. Translating gives CSVHLGGNTGAFF.

The J gene is TRBJ2-7, the V gene TRBV20-1; D is unresolved. This CDR3 has 15 amino acids. V was pared by 4 bases and J by 5 bases, with 21 bases between. Germline V gene lookup returns CDR1 DFQATT and CDR2 SNEGSKA (reference sequence). The CDR3 here is CSATPPLTFSNEQYF. CDR3 coding DNA: TGCAGTGCTACCCCCCCCCTCACTTTCAGCAACGAGCAGTACTTC.

The chain employs TRBV20-1 and TRBJ2-1, with 12 bases matching TRBD2. Trimming took 6 bases from V and 3 from J; bases not matched to a gene: 3. CDR1 DFQATT and CDR2 SNEGSKA come from the germline V gene (reference sequence). The CDR3 spans 14 residues. The CDR3 loop is CSARLAGDYNEQFF. CDR3 bases: TGCAGTGCCAGACTAGCGGGGGACTACAATGAGCAGTTCTTC.

This clonotype was observed at least ten times. The rearrangement joins TRBV3-1 to TRBJ2-7, with 7 bases matching TRBD1. The CDR3 has 14 residues. Trimming took 2 bases from V and 4 from J; bases not matched to a gene: 5. Germline assignment: CDR1 LGHDT and CDR2 YNNKEL (reference sequence). The CDR3 DNA follows: TGTGCCAGCAGCCAAAACAGGGGCTCGTACGAGCAGTACTTC. Amino acids: CASSQNRGSYEQYF.

This clonotype was seen ten or more times. The gene calls are TRBV11-2 and TRBJ1-2; D is possibly TRBD1 (6 bases). V was shortened by 5 bases and J by 0 bases, with 13 bases between the two germline ends. The CDR3 has 15 residues. The germline V gene encodes CDR1 SGHAT and CDR2 FQNNGV. CDR3: CASSPTGGSNYGYTF. DNA of the CDR3: TGTGCCAGCAGCCCCACCGGGGGCTCTAACTATGGCTACACCTTC. Full variable domain (outside the CDR3, taken from reference TRBV11-2 and TRBJ1-2): EAGVAQSPRYKIIEKRQSVAFWCNPISGHATLYWYQQILGQGPKLLIQFQNNGVVDDSQLPKDRFSAERLKGVDSTLKIQPAKLEDSAVYLCASSPTGGSNYGYTFGSGTRLTVV.

Details on this clonotype: Just one base apart from a much larger clone, this may be a read error. This chain joins TRBV12-3 or TRBV12-4 and TRBJ2-7; 9 nucleotides line up with TRBD1. The V gene end was trimmed by 3 bases and the J gene end by 2 bases; junction bases not matched to a gene: 8. The CDR3 spans 16 residues. The CDR3, as DNA: TGTGCCAGCAGTTTCGCCGGGACAGGGTTAACCTACGAGCAGTACTTC. This translates into CASSFAGTGLTYEQYF.

This chain uses TRBV19 with TRBJ2-1, with D maybe TRBD2 (5 bases). Per germline, CDR1 LNHDA and CDR2 SQIVND (reference sequence). This CDR3 has 15 amino acids. V lost 5 bases, J lost 6 bases, and 17 bases lay in between. The CDR3, as DNA: TGTGCCAGTAGTTTAGGTAGCGCTGGGGTCAATGAGCAGTTCTTC. This translates into CASSLGSAGVNEQFF.

This clonotype was seen many times. The rearrangement links TRBV28 to TRBJ2-7; D is perhaps TRBD2 (8 bases). V lost 7 bases, J lost 3 bases, and 22 bases lay in between. The germline gives CDR1 MDHEN, CDR2 SYDVKM. CDR3 length: 16 amino acids. Here the CDR3 DNA reads TGTGCCAGCACCCCAGGGGGTAGCGGGGCTTACTACGAGCAGTACTTC. It codes for CASTPGGSGAYYEQYF.

This clonotype came up many times. This chain links TRBV28 with TRBJ2-7, with TRBD1 identical over 7 bases. This CDR3 has 13 amino acids. Germline V gene sequence: CDR1 MDHEN, CDR2 SYDVKM. V gave up 3 bases and J gave up 4 bases; unmatched junction bases: 3. The CDR3 region has the DNA TGTGCCAGCAGTTTGGTGGGACAGTACGAGCAGTACTTC. Translation gives CASSLVGQYEQYF. The variable domain in full, completed from reference TRBV28 and TRBJ2-7, reads DVKVTQSSRYLVKRTGEKVFLECVQDMDHENMFWYRQDPGLGLRLIYFSYDVKMKEKGDIPEGYSVSREKKERFSLILESASTNQTSMYLCASSLVGQYEQYFGPGTRLTVT.

This clonotype has a count of ten or more. The chain employs TRBV11-2 and TRBJ1-3; D possibly corresponds to TRBD1 (6 bases). V lost 8 bases and J 0 bases, leaving 17 bases between the germline ends. The CDR3 is 16 amino acids. CDR1 is SGHAT and CDR2 is FQNNGV in the germline V gene. In DNA, the CDR3 is TGTGCCAGCGGGGGGCACAGATTGCCCTCTGGAAACACCATATATTTT. Its translation: CASGGHRLPSGNTIYF.

This clonotype was seen ten or more times. The DNA for the CDR3 is TGTGCCAGCAGTTTGGCAGGGCTGGAGGCCAACGTCCTGACTTTC. Translation: CASSLAGLEANVLTF. The chain employs TRBV28 and TRBJ2-6, with TRBD1 as a possible D gene (5 bases). This CDR3 is 15 amino acids long. Trimming shortened V by 3 bases and J by 6 bases, and 12 bases separated the two germline ends. The germline gives CDR1 MDHEN, CDR2 SYDVKM. Together with reference TRBV28 and TRBJ2-6, the CDR3 gives the full variable domain: DVKVTQSSRYLVKRTGEKVFLECVQDMDHENMFWYRQDPGLGLRLIYFSYDVKMKEKGDIPEGYSVSREKKERFSLILESASTNQTSMYLCASSLAGLEANVLTFGAGSRLTVL.

The chain couples TRBV28 to TRBJ2-1; weak D call: TRBD2 (5 bases). Germline V gene lookup returns CDR1 MDHEN and CDR2 SYDVKM. The CDR3 totals 13 residues. V lost 2 bases and J 10 bases, leaving 12 bases between the germline ends. Here the CDR3 reads CASSLEGTREQFF. The CDR3 nucleotides read TGTGCCAGCAGTTTAGAGGGCACCCGGGAGCAGTTCTTC.

The table lists this clonotype with many counts. This sequence joins TRBV7-8 and TRBJ2-1; 12 bases map to TRBD2. The junction had 17 bases not matched to a gene; V was cut back by 1 base and J by 7 bases. The CDR3 runs to 20 residues. Germline values: CDR1 SGHVS, CDR2 FQNEAQ. CDR3 nucleotides: TGTGCCAGCAGCTTAGTGACGACTAGCGGGAGTGTGGGCCCTGGGAATGAGCAGTTCTTC. As protein: CASSLVTTSGSVGPGNEQFF.

This clonotype has a count of ten or more. The V and J genes are TRBV10-2 and TRBJ2-1; possibly TRBD2 for D (6 bases). Germline V gives CDR1 WSHSY, CDR2 SAAADI. The CDR3 contains 14 residues. Trimming removed 0 bases at V and 7 bases at J, with 10 bases between. The CDR3 loop reads CASSESWGRNEQFF. The CDR3 DNA follows: TGCGCCAGCAGTGAGTCTTGGGGGAGGAATGAGCAGTTCTTC.

This clonotype was counted only a few times. V is TRBV19 and J is TRBJ2-5; TRBD2 aligns across 14 bases. Per the germline V gene, CDR1 is LNHDA and CDR2 is SQIVND (reference sequence). This CDR3 has 15 amino acids. The trim removed 6 bases at V and 3 bases at J, leaving 3 bases unmatched. The CDR3 DNA sequence: TGTGCCAGTAGGGGGACTAGCGGGAGAAAAGAGACCCAGTACTTC. Its translation is CASRGTSGRKETQYF.

This clonotype has a handful of counts. The rearrangement uses TRBV4-1 and TRBJ1-4; TRBD1 matches 8 bases. Germline V gene data show CDR1 as MGHRA and CDR2 as YSYEKL. The length of the CDR3 is 16 residues. The J segment lost 5 bases and the V segment lost 2 bases, leaving 7 bases of the junction unmatched. The CDR3 loop reads CASSQNPGQGNEKLFF. The CDR3 nucleotides are TGCGCCAGCAGCCAAAACCCCGGACAGGGCAATGAAAAACTGTTTTTT.

A word on this clonotype: No DNA is shown, since the ends of the CDR3 on it are uncertain; the CDR3 is the one TCRdb lists. The rearrangement joins TRBV28 to TRBJ1-3; TRBD1 is the table's D call, not checked against the DNA. Per germline, CDR1 MDHEN and CDR2 SYDVKM. The CDR3 numbers 15 amino acids, ends counted. The CDR3 is CASVVGEGAGNTICF.

The chain has TRBV5-6 and TRBJ2-1, with TRBD2 matching 10 bases. CDR1 is SGHDT, CDR2 YYEEEE, per germline. The CDR3 runs to 14 residues. V was clipped by 0 bases and J by 10 bases; unmatched bases: 4. For the CDR3, the DNA is TGTGCCAGCAGCTTGGCGCTAGCGGGAGAGGAGCAGTTCTTC. It encodes CASSLALAGEEQFF.

This clonotype was observed a handful of times. V gene TRBV12-3 or TRBV12-4 combines with J gene TRBJ2-7; 14 bases fit TRBD2. The J segment lost 6 bases and the V segment lost 3 bases, leaving 4 bases of the junction unmatched. The CDR3 sequence is 15 residues long. The CDR3 DNA follows: TGTGCCAGCAGTTTTGTCGGGACTAGCGGGAGCGAGCAGTACTTC. This translates into CASSFVGTSGSEQYF.

This clonotype showed up many times. The chain recombines TRBV5-1 with TRBJ2-1, with D perhaps TRBD1 or TRBD2 (6 bases each). Germline V gives CDR1 SGHRS, CDR2 YFSETQ. V lost 3 bases to trimming and J lost 2 bases, with 15 bases between them. CDR3 length: 16 residues. CDR3 in DNA: TGCGCCAGCAGCTCCGAGGGGGACTTTGCCTACAATGAGCAGTTCTTC. Encoded protein: CASSSEGDFAYNEQFF.

This clonotype was observed at least ten times. At one boundary the junction diverges from the germline segment, which might be a read error. This rearrangement joins TRBV5-1 to TRBJ2-7; D unclear. Germline loops: CDR1 SGHRS, CDR2 YFSETQ. There are 11 residues in the CDR3. CDR3 DNA: TGTGCCAGCAGTTTAGAGGACGAGCAGTACTTC. Encoded protein: CASSLEDEQYF.

At least ten counts were recorded for this clonotype. Sequence at one end of the junction differs from germline and may be a read error. This rearrangement joins TRBV7-7 to TRBJ2-5; 11 nucleotides line up with TRBD2. CDR1 and CDR2 (germline): SSHAT, FNYEAQ (reference sequence). The CDR3 is 16 amino acids. The CDR3 nucleotides are TGTGCTAGCAGCTTAAAAGGACTAGCGGGCGGAGAGACCCAGTACTTC. It codes for CASSLKGLAGGETQYF.

The chain uses TRBV9 and TRBJ1-4; TRBD1 matches at 10 bases. Trimming at V came to 3 bases and at J to 3 bases, leaving 2 bases not matched to a gene. The CDR3 totals 15 residues. CDR1 SGDLS and CDR2 YYNGEE come from the germline V gene. The CDR3 coding sequence is TGTGCCAGCAGCGGGACAGGGGGGTCTAATGAAAAACTGTTTTTT. This sequence encodes CASSGTGGSNEKLFF.

This clonotype was seen a few times. This sequence joins TRBV29-1 and TRBJ2-5; the D is unclear. The V end lost 1 base, the J end lost 5 bases, and 2 bases lay between the germline ends. The CDR3 length is 10 residues. Per germline, CDR1 SQVTM and CDR2 ANQGSEA. The CDR3 sequence: CSVEVETQYF. The CDR3 DNA follows: TGCAGCGTTGAAGTGGAGACCCAGTACTTC.

This clonotype was seen only a few times. The V and J genes are TRBV7-2 and TRBJ2-5; a possible D gene is TRBD2 (6 bases). Trimming took 8 bases from V and 1 from J, leaving 23 bases between them. Germline lookup yields CDR1 SGHTA and CDR2 FQGNSA. CDR3 length: 17 residues. The DNA for the CDR3 is TGTGCCAGCCGACTGACAACCAGGAGGGGAGGCCAAGAGACCCAGTACTTC. Translating gives CASRLTTRRGGQETQYF.

The J gene is TRBJ2-7, the V gene TRBV28, with 11 bases fitting TRBD2. Germline V lookup: CDR1 MDHEN, CDR2 SYDVKM. Trimming took 7 bases from V and 7 from J; bases not matched to a gene: 9. The CDR3 totals 14 residues. The CDR3 protein is CASTSSGRRGEQYF. The CDR3 region has the DNA TGTGCCAGCACCTCTAGCGGGAGGAGGGGTGAGCAGTACTTC.